Presented here are 5 T cell receptor beta chains from one specimen sequenced in a study of read filtering for tumor transcriptome and immune sequencing. Molecular barcoded adaptors covering alpha/delta and beta/gamma chains were used on roughly 400 ng RNA. Each CDR3 protein gets one entry after TCRdb re-called the reads with MiXCR. The sample lists fewer than 150,000 distinct CDR3 sequences; 13% were seen once. Sequencing was performed on a population of CD138-negative cells sorted from bone marrow. The receptors stem from a donor at least 40 years old with multiple myeloma.

In this sample, this clonotype turned up many times. The chain couples TRBV11-2 to TRBJ2-5, with D unresolved. This CDR3 has 14 residues. V shed 0 bases and J shed 4 bases, with 9 bases lying between them. The V gene's germline CDR1 is SGHAT and CDR2 FQNNGV. CDR3 loop: CASSLDSARETQYF. CDR3 nucleotides: TGTGCCAGCAGCTTAGATTCGGCTCGAGAGACCCAGTACTTC.

This clonotype was counted between two and nine times. It may be a read error: a sequence one base away is much more abundant. Because the CDR3 is missing its conserved closing phenylalanine or tryptophan, this is likely a read error. The chain has TRBV12-3 or TRBV12-4 and TRBJ1-1; TRBD1 matches 8 bases. CDR3 length: 17 residues. V shed 7 bases and J 9 bases; nucleotides not matched to a gene: 22. The CDR3 nucleotides are TGTGCCAGCACCGGGCCCTCAGGGGGCGTTTTCCCTGGTAAAGCTTTCCTT. Residues: CASTGPSGGVFPGKAFL.

As to this clonotype: It is likely a read error, because the conserved phenylalanine at the end of the CDR3 is missing. This chain connects TRBV14 to TRBJ2-1, with D possibly TRBD2 on 6 matching bases. The CDR3 has 15 residues. Germline V gives CDR1 SGHDN, CDR2 FVKESK. V was trimmed by 3 bases and J by 6 bases, leaving 15 bases between them. This CDR3 is CASSQYGGYRNEQFS. The CDR3 nucleotides are TGTGCCAGCAGCCAGTATGGGGGGTATCGCAATGAGCAGTTCTCC.

This clonotype has a count of ten or more. The J gene is TRBJ2-5, the V gene TRBV7-2, with D tentatively TRBD2 (5 bases). The length of the CDR3 is 14 residues. The V gene's germline CDR1 is SGHTA and CDR2 FQGNSA. Deletions cut 1 base from V and 5 bases from J, with 11 bases between. This chain's CDR3 is CASSLVSGSETQYF. As DNA, the CDR3 is TGTGCCAGCAGCTTAGTTTCGGGATCCGAGACCCAGTACTTC.

This clonotype occurred many times. V is TRBV10-2 and J is TRBJ2-2, with a tentative D call TRBD2 (6 bases). The V and J ends lost 4 bases and 7 bases respectively, with 13 bases between them. The CDR3 extends over 14 amino acids. Germline V gives CDR1 WSHSY, CDR2 SAAADI. Written as DNA, the CDR3 is TGCGCCAGCAGTGGGGACTCGGGGCTCGGGGAGCTGTTTTTT. Translating it yields CASSGDSGLGELFF.